These T cell receptor beta chains were read from a single sample in a study of T cells after yellow fever vaccination. TCRdb called the 5' RACE reads again in MiXCR, with one record for every CDR3 protein. The table shows roughly 110,000 distinct CDR3 sequences, with 7.5% to 9.5% occurring only once. Sequences were derived from CD8+ T cells sorted from PBMCs, sampled 45 days after the yellow fever booster vaccination. The source of these receptors is a man aged 25 to 40 who received the YFV17D yellow fever vaccine. CDR3s include the opening cysteine and the closing phenylalanine or tryptophan. A D gene is named only where the DNA matches it firmly. Not all rows give a size; the values are once, few, many and, for expanded clones, a class.

CDR3nt,CDR3aa,v_gene,j_gene,d_gene,abundance
TGTGCCAGCTCACTTAGCTTTACCACGACAATAAATCAAGAGACCCAGTACTTC,CASSLSFTTTINQETQYF,TRBV18,TRBJ2-5,.,.
TGTGCCAGCAGCCCCGGGATCCTCTTTGAAGCTTTCTTT,CASSPGILFEAFF,TRBV5-8,TRBJ1-1,.,.
TGTGCCAGCGCGGGAGCCTACGAGCAGTACTTC,CASAGAYEQYF,TRBV12-3/TRBV12-4,TRBJ2-7,TRBD2,many
TGTGCCAGCAGTTACTCGATGGTCGCGGAGACCCAGTACTTC,CASSYSMVAETQYF,TRBV6-5,TRBJ2-5,.,.
TGTGCCAGCAGCTTCCCGGGCCTAGCAAAAGAGACCCAGTACTTC,CASSFPGLAKETQYF,TRBV5-5,TRBJ2-5,.,many
TGTGCCAGCACCCTTAGCGGGAGCACAGATACGCAGTATTTT,CASTLSGSTDTQYF,TRBV27,TRBJ2-3,TRBD2,many
TGTGCCAGCAGCTTACAGGGAGCCGGAGGCGAGCAGTACTTC,CASSLQGAGGEQYF,TRBV7-2,TRBJ2-7,.,few
TGTGCCGGCAGCCCCGCGGCTGTCCGGGCCTCAGGTAATGAGCAGTTCTTC,CAGSPAAVRASGNEQFF,TRBV7-9,TRBJ2-1,.,few
TGTGCCAGCAGCCCCGGGGGGCACTGGGGCGAAGGGTTTAGCTCCTACAATGAGCAGTTCTTC,CASSPGGHWGEGFSSYNEQFF,TRBV7-2,TRBJ2-1,.,many
TGTGCCACCACCCATGAGCGGGACTACTCCTACAATGAGCAGTTCTTC,CATTHERDYSYNEQFF,TRBV15,TRBJ2-1,TRBD2,many
TGTGCCAGCAGCTTATTCTCCGGGACAGGCCGCACAGATACGCAGTATTTT,CASSLFSGTGRTDTQYF,TRBV11-1,TRBJ2-3,TRBD1,few
TGTGCCAGCAGCGAATACCCGGGGCTCTCCTACGAGCAGTACTTC,CASSEYPGLSYEQYF,TRBV7-2,TRBJ2-7,.,few
TGCAGTGCTCCCGGGGGGGACGCCGCCTACGAGCAGTACTTC,CSAPGGDAAYEQYF,TRBV20-1,TRBJ2-7,TRBD2,many
TGTGCCAGCGCCCCCCTCGGGGAGGTTTTGGATGAGCAGTTCTTC,CASAPLGEVLDEQFF,TRBV2,TRBJ2-1,.,few
TGCGCCAGCAGCCAAGTTTCGTTAACGACAGGGGGCTCCGGGGAGCTGTTTTTT,CASSQVSLTTGGSGELFF,TRBV4-3,TRBJ2-2,TRBD1,few
TGCGCCAGCAGCTTGGCACCAGGCAGGGGGTACAATGAGCAGTTCTTC,CASSLAPGRGYNEQFF,TRBV5-1,TRBJ2-1,TRBD1,many
TGCGCCAGCAGCTCCCGGGACTACTCCTACGAGCAGTACTTC,CASSSRDYSYEQYF,TRBV5-1,TRBJ2-7,TRBD2,many
TGTGCCAGCAGACCTTTCCGGGGAGAAGCTTTCTTT,CASRPFRGEAFF,TRBV6-5,TRBJ1-1,.,many
TGTGCCAGTTTTGGACAGATTTTGGATACGCAGTATTTT,CASFGQILDTQYF,TRBV28,TRBJ2-3,.,many
TGTGCCAGCACCGCCTTAGGAGGCTATGGCTACACCTTC,CASTALGGYGYTF,TRBV6-5,TRBJ1-2,.,.
TGTGCCAGCAGCTTAGTTGGGACAGGGGAGGTAGATACGCAGTATTTT,CASSLVGTGEVDTQYF,TRBV7-8,TRBJ2-3,TRBD1,many
TGTGCCAGTAGTATTCTTGCCGGCTCCGGGGAGCTGTTTTTT,CASSILAGSGELFF,TRBV19,TRBJ2-2,.,many